These T cell receptor beta chains were read from a single sample in a study of early T cells in non-severe SARS-CoV-2 infection. TCRdb used MiXCR to reprocess the 5' RACE reads, holding one entry per CDR3 protein. The sample holds 70,000 to 95,000 distinct CDR3 sequences, around 15% seen once. The specimen sequenced was whole blood. The receptors derive from an adult who was a healthcare worker with PCR-confirmed SARS-CoV-2 infection or an uninfected control (not recorded which). The CDR3 runs from the conserved cysteine through the conserved F or W. Each record gives: V gene, D gene, J gene, clone size, CDR3 DNA, CDR3 protein. A D gene is named only where the DNA matches it firmly. Expanded clones are given a class, and other clones once, few, many or no size at all.

TRBV7-2	NA	TRBJ2-7	many	TGTGCCAGCGAAAGGTTAGGGGCACTAGGGGAGCAGTACTTC	CASERLGALGEQYF
TRBV5-4	TRBD1	TRBJ1-2	few	TGTGCCAGCAGCTCACAGGGGGCGCGAGGCTACACCTTC	CASSSQGARGYTF
TRBV1	NA	TRBJ1-6	many	TGCACCAGCAGCCAATACGTCCCGGGACAGGGAAACTATAATTCACCCCTCCACTTT	CTSSQYVPGQGNYNSPLHF
TRBV11-2	TRBD1	TRBJ1-4	few	TGTGCCAGCAGCCGAGGTGTGGGACAGTCTAATGAAAAACTGTTTTTT	CASSRGVGQSNEKLFF
TRBV9	NA	TRBJ2-2	few	TGTGCCAGCAGCGTCCTCTGGACAATGAACCCCGGGGAGCTGTTTTTT	CASSVLWTMNPGELFF
TRBV6-2/TRBV6-3	NA	TRBJ1-1	NA	TGTGCCAGCACCGGCGCCAATTGGAACACTGAAGCTTTCTTT	CASTGANWNTEAFF
TRBV7-2	NA	TRBJ2-3	few	TGTGCCAGCAGCTTTCGGGGCGACGTCCATACGCAGTATTTT	CASSFRGDVHTQYF
TRBV7-3	NA	TRBJ2-1	NA	TGTGCCAGCAGCACACAGGGCGATGAGCAGTTCTTC	CASSTQGDEQFF
TRBV9	NA	TRBJ2-5	NA	TGTGCCAGCAGCGTAGCGGGGCTGTACCAAGAGACCCAGTACTTC	CASSVAGLYQETQYF
TRBV18	TRBD1	TRBJ1-4	NA	TGTGCCAGCTCTACGGACAGGCTCAATGAAAAACTGTTTTTT	CASSTDRLNEKLFF
TRBV12-3/TRBV12-4	NA	TRBJ1-6	few	TGTGCCAGCAGCCCGTCCCTTGGGAATTCACCCCTCCACTTT	CASSPSLGNSPLHF
TRBV29-1	TRBD2	TRBJ2-3	few	TGCAGCGTTGAAGGGATAGCGGGGAACACAGATACGCAGTATTTT	CSVEGIAGNTDTQYF
TRBV6-5	NA	TRBJ2-3	NA	TGTGCCAGCAGCCGTTTGGATACGCAGTATTTT	CASSRLDTQYF
TRBV11-2	NA	TRBJ2-1	NA	TGTGCCAGCAGCTTAGCCTCCCGAGGCCCCCAGGCCAATGAGAAGTTCTTC	CASSLASRGPQANEKFF
TRBV15	TRBD2	TRBJ2-1	NA	TGTGCCACCAGCAGGGCAGCGGGGGGCGATTACAATGAGCAGTTCTTC	CATSRAAGGDYNEQFF
TRBV7-2	TRBD2	TRBJ2-3	NA	TGTGCCAGCAGCACAGATCGGACTAGACAGGATACGCAGTATTTT	CASSTDRTRQDTQYF
TRBV25-1	TRBD2	TRBJ2-7	NA	TGTGCCAGCCGGGGGACTATCTACGAGCAGTACTTC	CASRGTIYEQYF
TRBV20-1	NA	TRBJ1-6	many	TGCGGGAGCCGAACAGGGAGCTCCTATAATTCACCCCTCCACTTT	CGSRTGSSYNSPLHF
TRBV7-2	TRBD1	TRBJ2-5	few	TGTGCCAGCAGGGCAATCCAGCAGGGGGTCCAAGAGACCCAGTACTTC	CASRAIQQGVQETQYF
TRBV20-1	NA	TRBJ2-1	few	TGTAGTGCTAGAGAAGTAAACTACAATGAGCAGTTCTTC	CSAREVNYNEQFF
TRBV29-1	TRBD2	TRBJ2-1	NA	TGCAGCGTTGCAAGGGAGGGCCCTGAGCAGTTCTTC	CSVAREGPEQFF
TRBV28	NA	TRBJ1-1	NA	TGTGCCAGCACCAGGGGCACTGAAGCTTTCTTT	CASTRGTEAFF
TRBV7-9	NA	TRBJ1-3	NA	TGTGCCAGCAGTGCCGGAAACACCATATATTTT	CASSAGNTIYF
TRBV6-4	NA	TRBJ2-2	NA	TGTGCCAGCAGTGACTCGCAGGCGAACACCGGGGAGCTGTTTTTT	CASSDSQANTGELFF
TRBV5-4	NA	TRBJ1-1	many	TGTGCCAGCAGCTTGCCAGAGAACACTGAAGCTTTCTTT	CASSLPENTEAFF
TRBV3-1	NA	TRBJ1-2	NA	TGTGCCAGCAGCTTCCGACAGGAATACTATGGCTACACCTTC	CASSFRQEYYGYTF
TRBV20-1	TRBD2	TRBJ2-7	few	TGCAGTGCTAGAGATTACCTGGGGGGGGGAGTTGAGCAGTACTTC	CSARDYLGGGVEQYF
TRBV7-2	TRBD1	TRBJ2-3	few	TGTGCCAGCAGCTTAGAGGGGGCAGCAGATACGCAGTATTTT	CASSLEGAADTQYF
TRBV10-3	NA	TRBJ2-5	few	TGTGCCATCAGTGAGTCATCAGGGATAGAGACCCAGTACTTC	CAISESSGIETQYF
TRBV7-3	TRBD2	TRBJ2-1	NA	TGTGCCAGCAGCTCTACGGGGGGCTACAATGAGCAGTTCTTC	CASSSTGGYNEQFF
TRBV4-2	NA	TRBJ1-1	few	TGTGCCAGCAGCCAAGCGGCTGGACAGATGAACACTGAAGCTTTCTTT	CASSQAAGQMNTEAFF